Sequencing of this T cell receptor beta chain was carried out in a study of OX40 agonist ivuxolimab in advanced cancers. Regarding the study as a whole: CD4+ and CD8+ blood T cells expanded clonally by week 6 at 0.1 to 3.0 mg/kg. Antigen specificity of clonally expanded peripheral T cells was not established.

CDR3 size: 15 residues. V trimming: 6 bases; J trimming: 5 bases; junction bases outside the gene matches: 4. Germline CDR1 is MNHEY and CDR2 is SMNVEV (reference sequence). Comments on this clone: Its antigen is unknown.

Profiling relied on immunoSEQ multiplex PCR, and the TCRdb table lists in-frame clones only, not all of them. The sample includes fewer than 45,000 clones, about 88% seen only once; the top ten take roughly an eighth. The sample consisted of CD4+ or CD8+ T cells sorted from blood, taken in a trial of the OX40 agonist ivuxolimab. This TCR derives from an adult with an advanced solid tumor such as melanoma, head and neck, liver or kidney cancer. The chain recombines TRBV27 with TRBJ2-1; 13 nucleotides agree with TRBD2. The CDR3 region is CASSKTSGGNNEQFF. The CDR3 bases are TGTGCCAGCAGCAAGACTAGCGGGGGGAACAATGAGCAGTTCTTC.